A single T cell receptor beta chain is shown here with its context. V trimming: 1 base; J trimming: 1 base; junction bases outside the gene matches: 3. Germline lookup yields CDR1 SNHLY and CDR2 FYNNEI. The CDR3 sequence is 16 residues long. This specimen belongs to a study of blood T cell repertoires in COVID-19. Study details: The United States, Italy and Spain supplied acute and convalescent COVID-19 samples. In each case, the material was cDNA or gDNA derived from T cells, B-cell-depleted T cells, or PBMCs.

Authors' methods: Amplification with reference gene primers provided the estimates of nucleated cell counts. Sequencing used immunoSEQ multiplex PCR; TCRdb keeps in-frame clones, though not all of them. V and J calls and clone size come straight from that table; D and trimming were deduced from the DNA. Here the sample spans 270,000 or so clones, 80% to 85% being singletons. Sequencing input: peripheral blood. The genes are TRBV2 and TRBJ1-2; 10 nucleotides agree with TRBD1. The TCR comes from a woman aged 60-70 years with active or convalescent COVID-19. The DNA of the CDR3 is TGTGCCAGCAGTGAAGGACAGGGGGCCCTTAACTATGGCTACACCTTC. Its translation: CASSEGQGALNYGYTF.